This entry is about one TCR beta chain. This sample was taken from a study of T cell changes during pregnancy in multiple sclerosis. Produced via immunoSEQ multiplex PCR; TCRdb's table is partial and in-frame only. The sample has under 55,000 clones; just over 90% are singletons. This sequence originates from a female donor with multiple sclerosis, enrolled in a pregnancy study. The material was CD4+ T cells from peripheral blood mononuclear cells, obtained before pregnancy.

This chain's CDR3 is CASSLAAGGLSNQPQHF. The CDR3 coding sequence is TGTGCCAGCAGCTTAGCGGCGGGGGGCTTAAGCAATCAGCCCCAGCATTTT. V usage is TRBV7-2 and J usage is TRBJ1-5; tentative D call: TRBD1 (6 bases). The CDR3 is 17 residues long. The germline V and J ends were trimmed by 0 bases and 1 base, with 13 bases remaining between them. Germline V gene lookup returns CDR1 SGHTA and CDR2 FQGNSA. Filled out from reference TRBV7-2 and TRBJ1-5, the complete variable domain reads GAGVSQSPSNKVTEKGKDVELRCDPISGHTALYWYRQSLGQGLEFLIYFQGNSAPDKSGLPSDRFSAERTGGSVSTLTIQRTQQEDSAVYLCASSLAAGGLSNQPQHFGDGTRLSIL.